This section outlines one T cell receptor (beta chain) sequence together with its context. Antigen specificity is unknown. This specimen belongs to a study of cytomegalovirus exposure and HLA in healthy donors. Overall study results and limits: Presence/absence analyses rested on an assumption that sequencing depth was roughly uniform across donors. Reports credit the classifier with highly specific, highly sensitive diagnosis of cytomegalovirus status. Rarity held for most TCR sequences, but there were some public TCRs that occurred in many donors. Among TCR beta chains, those listed as cytomegalovirus-associated numbered about 160.

PCR employed 60 Vbeta and 13 Jbeta primers. This table comes from immunoSEQ multiplex PCR, and its TCRdb copy is limited to in-frame clones, with some not included. This sample has around 160,000 clones, with over 60% found just once. Germline assignment: CDR1 SGHAT and CDR2 FQDESV (reference sequence). The CDR3 totals 13 residues. V was clipped by 6 bases and J by 5 bases; unmatched bases: 4. This receptor was taken from a man between 45 and 60 years old in good health and CMV-seropositive. V and J are TRBV11-1 and TRBJ2-1, with 7 bases identical to TRBD1. Specimen: PBMCs. CDR3 residues: CASRPTGDNEQFF. CDR3 in DNA: TGTGCCAGCAGACCTACAGGGGACAATGAGCAGTTCTTC.